This T cell receptor (beta chain) was sequenced for a study of blood T cell repertoires in COVID-19 (dated by TCRdb to 2018 to 2020). Regarding the research as a whole: Samples from collaborators originated in the United States, Italy and Spain and spanned both the acute and convalescent phases of COVID-19. The material from the prospective study consisted of cDNA or gDNA derived from T cells, B-cell-depleted T cells, or PBMCs. Deeply sampled blood TCRbeta repertoires from subjects exposed to, actively infected with, or recovered from COVID-19 were included in the dataset. The repertoires were released in a freely available public database meant as a resource for research on the immune response to SARS-CoV-2. The samples were drawn from the first 160 participants of the ongoing ImmuneRACE study and from 1,254 subjects provided by 6 global collaborators. The sample metadata nearly always contained a de-identified subject ID, COVID-19 status, age in years and sex. HLA class I and class II types, where available, came from metadata supplied by the sample provider rather than from assay-based typing.

TCRbeta CDR3 regions were amplified from genomic DNA by means of the immunoSEQ Assay, a bias-controlled multiplex PCR. Regarding the original processing steps: The number of nucleated cells in each sample was estimated by amplification of reference gene primers within the assay. To quantify the absolute abundance of each unique TCRbeta CDR3 rearrangement, sequence reads were collapsed and filtered. For each sample, productive Simpson clonality was calculated as the square root of Simpson's diversity index over productive rearrangements. Held by TCRdb, this immuneACCESS table contains in-frame sequences only and omits some clones. Under half of the omission traces to an unresolved V gene where checked; the cause of the rest is unknown. V and J calls and clone size are those listed in that table; D and trimming were worked out from the DNA. Here the sample has just over 250,000 clones; roughly nine tenths occur a single time. Approximately 9.8% of the sample comes from the top ten.

Another Seattle source contributed samples from volunteer blood donors who had recovered from COVID-19. Each collaborating institution followed its own protocols to collect whole blood in K2EDTA tubes. For TCRbeta analysis, collaborator samples were shipped as frozen whole blood, as isolated PBMCs, or as DNA extracted from either sample type. The paper's findings and limits, for the study overall: The amount of clinical and demographic metadata varied by source and participant and was provided uncurated.

About this clone: It lacks a known antigen. Within one base of it there is no much larger clone, and no base qualities were kept.

Sequenced: peripheral blood. The sequence came from a man aged 35 to 55 who had recovered from COVID-19.

The nucleotide sequence reads TGTGCCAGCAGCCCACGCGGGACTAGCGGCCTGGAGACCCAGTACTTC. It specifies CASSPRGTSGLETQYF. The rearrangement combines TRBV9 with TRBJ2-5; 11 middle bases align to TRBD2. As encoded in the germline V gene, CDR1 is SGDLS while CDR2 is YYNGEE. Relative to germline, V is missing 4 bases and J is missing 5 bases, with 10 bases of the junction outside any gene match. The cysteine opens and the phenylalanine closes a CDR3 of 16 amino acids. Solely the CDR3 DNA is kept, with 48 bases framed from the first base.